Here is one TCR beta chain with its context. The sample is drawn from a study of OX40 agonist ivuxolimab in advanced cancers. Study as a whole: Earlier treatment with anti-PD-1, anti-PD-L1 or anti-CTLA-4 was permitted, and roughly 40% had received some. Three patients showed partial responses: one hepatocellular carcinoma and two cutaneous melanoma cases.

Researchers took blood at baseline, on cycle 4 day 1, and on cycle 7 day 1. Generated by immunoSEQ multiplex PCR, the TCRdb table keeps only in-frame clones and is missing some. Of 100,000 to 150,000 clones listed, around 93% are singletons. CDR3 length equals 15 residues. Germline loops: CDR1 SGHRS, CDR2 YFSETQ. Trimming removed 0 bases at V and 6 bases at J, with 13 bases between. This TCR derives from an adult with an advanced solid tumor such as melanoma, head and neck, liver or kidney cancer. The starting material was CD4+ or CD8+ T cells sorted from blood, obtained in a trial of the OX40 agonist ivuxolimab. The V gene is TRBV5-1, the J gene TRBJ2-1; D not certain. The CDR3 spells CASSLGSTSINEQFF. CDR3 nucleotide sequence: TGCGCCAGCAGCTTGGGGAGCACTTCAATCAATGAGCAGTTCTTC.